What follows describes a single T cell receptor beta chain. This sample was included in a study of blood T cells in healthy people across ages. Sample-barcoded 5' priming and a J-beta primer mix drove a second PCR of roughly 7 to 11 cycles. MiXCR, run by TCRdb on the 5' RACE reads, gives a single entry per CDR3 protein. The data hold roughly 800,000 distinct CDR3 sequences, with roughly 50% observed a single time. There are 16 residues in the CDR3. Germline loops: CDR1 GTSNPN, CDR2 SVGIG (reference sequence). Unmatched junction bases numbered 18, after V lost 7 bases and J lost 7 bases. The rearrangement uses TRBV30 and TRBJ2-2; 7 bases line up with TRBD1. This TCR derives from an older man in good health. Material: blood. The CDR3, as DNA: TGTGCCTCGGCTGCCGGGACAGACCAAAGAGGCGGGGAGCTGTTTTTT. Amino acid sequence: CASAAGTDQRGGELFF.